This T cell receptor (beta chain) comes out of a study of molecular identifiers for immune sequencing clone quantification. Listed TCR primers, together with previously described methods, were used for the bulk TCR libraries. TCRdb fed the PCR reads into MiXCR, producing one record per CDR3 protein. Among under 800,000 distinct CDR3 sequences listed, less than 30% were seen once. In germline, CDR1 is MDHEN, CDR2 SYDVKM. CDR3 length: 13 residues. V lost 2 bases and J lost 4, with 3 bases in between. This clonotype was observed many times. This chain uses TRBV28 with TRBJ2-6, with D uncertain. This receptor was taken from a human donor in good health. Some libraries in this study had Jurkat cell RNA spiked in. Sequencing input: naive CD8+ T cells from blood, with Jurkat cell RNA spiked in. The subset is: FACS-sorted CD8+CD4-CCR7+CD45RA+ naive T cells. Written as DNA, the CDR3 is TGTGCCAGCAGTTTAGGCGGGGCCAACGTCCTGACTTTC. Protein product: CASSLGGANVLTF.